This T cell receptor (beta chain) was obtained from a study of T cell responses to AZD1222 COVID-19 vaccine. The CDR3 length is 14 residues. Per germline, CDR1 GTSNPN and CDR2 SVGIG (reference sequence). Trimming pared 3 bases from V and 5 bases from J, leaving 16 bases between. Assay used: immunoSEQ multiplex PCR; TCRdb lists only in-frame clones, some missing. The sample includes about 120,000 clones, around 90% seen only once; the top ten take over 8.5%. As regards this clone: Its antigen is as yet unknown.

The study, taken as a whole, reports: Only a handful of AZD1222 recipients, roughly six in all, had baseline seropositivity. Repertoire collection took place solely once the T cell response had peaked. Dominant at 160-218 and 743-854, vaccine-associated CD4 TCRs also spanned spike. Spike-specific TCR breadth and depth went up after people got two AZD1222 doses.

The rearrangement uses TRBV30 and TRBJ2-5, with TRBD1 as a possible D gene (5 bases). The TCR was taken from an adult in good health. Sequenced material: peripheral blood, taken on day 0 of AZD1222 vaccination. The CDR3 protein is CAWSPDSSWETQYF. The CDR3 DNA is TGTGCCTGGAGCCCCGACAGTAGTTGGGAGACCCAGTACTTC.